Following are 21 T cell receptor beta chains from one sample sequenced in a study of early T cells in non-severe SARS-CoV-2 infection. MiXCR was run by TCRdb on the 5' RACE reads, yielding one entry per CDR3 protein. In the table there are around 40,000 distinct CDR3 sequences, approximately 6% of which are singletons. The specimen was whole blood. Source of these receptors: an adult who was a healthcare worker with PCR-confirmed SARS-CoV-2 infection or an uninfected control (not recorded which).

This clonotype came up many times. The V and J genes are TRBV29-1 and TRBJ2-3; D might be TRBD2 (6 bases). Between the trimmed V and J ends, which lost 5 bases and 3 bases, there was a span of 15 bases. Germline loops: CDR1 SQVTM, CDR2 ANQGSEA. The CDR3 loop spans 14 amino acids. CDR3 residues: CSVLHSGETDTQYF. Here the CDR3 DNA reads TGCAGCGTTCTTCATAGCGGAGAAACAGATACGCAGTATTTT.

This clonotype was counted ten times or more. The V call is TRBV19, the J call TRBJ1-5; 7 positions agree with TRBD1. The CDR3 loop spans 13 amino acids. CDR1 is LNHDA and CDR2 is SQIVND in the germline V gene (reference sequence). The junction had 2 bases not matched to a gene; V was cut back by 6 bases and J by 3 bases. CDR3 region: CASRDRNNQPQHF. Written as DNA, the CDR3 is TGTGCCAGTAGGGACAGGAACAATCAGCCCCAGCATTTT.

This clonotype has at least ten counts. J is TRBJ1-1 and V is TRBV3-1; a possible D gene is TRBD1 (6 bases). Trimming left V 0 bases short and J 6 bases short, with 14 bases between. CDR1 and CDR2 from the germline V gene are LGHDT and YNNKEL (reference sequence). This CDR3 spans 15 amino acids. This chain's CDR3 is CASSQDLGARPEAFF. For the CDR3, the DNA is TGTGCCAGCAGCCAAGATTTGGGGGCCAGGCCTGAAGCTTTCTTT.

This clonotype has a handful of counts. CDR3 bases: TGTGCCAGCAGCTTAGCGGGAGGGGTATATGAGCAGTTCTTC. This gives the protein CASSLAGGVYEQFF. This chain connects TRBV7-6 to TRBJ2-1; 7 bases map to TRBD2. Germline CDR1 and CDR2: SGHVS and FNYEAQ. The J segment lost 8 bases and the V segment lost 0 bases, leaving 4 bases of the junction unmatched. The CDR3 spans 14 residues.

The V call is TRBV14, the J call TRBJ2-3; D ambiguous. The CDR3 runs to 15 residues. CDR1 is SGHDN and CDR2 is FVKESK in the germline V gene. V lost 1 base, J lost 2 bases, and 10 bases lay in between. The CDR3 reads CASSQVTKNTDTQYF. The CDR3 region has the DNA TGTGCCAGCAGCCAAGTTACGAAGAACACAGATACGCAGTATTTT.

This clonotype was recorded at least ten times. The chain combines TRBV15 with TRBJ2-7, with 10 bases identical to TRBD1. Germline lookup yields CDR1 LNHNV and CDR2 YYDKDF (reference sequence). The J segment lost 5 bases and the V segment lost 3 bases, leaving 4 bases of the junction unmatched. The CDR3 length is 14 residues. The CDR3 DNA reads as TGTGCCACCAGCAGGGACAGGGGGTCCAACGAGCAGTACTTC. Translated: CATSRDRGSNEQYF.

This clonotype occurred many times. The CDR3 DNA sequence: TGTGCCAGCAGTGAGGACGGTGCTAACTATGGCTACACCTTC. Its protein is CASSEDGANYGYTF. V gene TRBV6-6 combines with J gene TRBJ1-2; D is undetermined. Germline CDR1 is MNHNY and CDR2 is SVGAGI (reference sequence). With 5 bases removed from V and 0 bases from J, the gap between germline ends came to 10 bases. CDR3 length: 14 residues.

This clonotype was seen at least ten times. This chain joins TRBV12-3 or TRBV12-4 and TRBJ2-1, with unresolved D. The V end lost 7 bases, the J end lost 0 bases, and 19 bases lay between the germline ends. This CDR3 is built from 17 residues. In DNA form, the CDR3 reads TGTGCCAGCACCCGATCCCTCGGACGCAGCTCCTACAATGAGCAGTTCTTC. This encodes CASTRSLGRSSYNEQFF.

In this sample, this clonotype turned up many times. The chain combines TRBV7-2 with TRBJ2-7; 8 bases align to TRBD2. There are 14 residues in the CDR3. Trimming took 4 bases from V and 6 from J; bases not matched to a gene: 8. CDR1 and CDR2 (germline): SGHTA, FQGNSA. CDR3 DNA sequence: TGTGCCAGCAGCTATACTAGCGGCCGTGGCGAGCAGTACTTC. It codes for CASSYTSGRGEQYF.

This clonotype was observed at least ten times. The rearrangement links TRBV20-1 to TRBJ2-1; the D gene is possibly TRBD2 (6 bases). The CDR3 has 14 amino acids. Germline loops: CDR1 DFQATT, CDR2 SNEGSKA (reference sequence). With 5 bases removed from V and 5 bases from J, the gap between germline ends came to 16 bases. The CDR3 region is CSALPPASDNEQFF. In DNA, the CDR3 is TGCAGTGCTCTCCCCCCGGCTAGCGACAATGAGCAGTTCTTC.

The sample holds a few counts of this clonotype. The chain uses TRBV19 and TRBJ2-1, with 11 bases that match TRBD1. With V trimmed by 10 bases and J by 4 bases, 3 bases remained unmatched. This CDR3 is 13 amino acids long. The V gene's germline CDR1 is LNHDA and CDR2 SQIVND (reference sequence). The CDR3 is CATGTGGYNEQFF. The DNA of the CDR3 is TGTGCCACCGGGACAGGGGGTTACAATGAGCAGTTCTTC.

This clonotype was picked up many times. V and J are TRBV4-2 and TRBJ2-7; 8 positions agree with TRBD1. Germline values: CDR1 LGHNA, CDR2 YNFKEQ. The V and J ends lost 4 bases and 2 bases, in that order; junction bases with no gene match: 7. The CDR3 length is 15 residues. CDR3 residues: CASSPRDRTAYEQYF. CDR3 coding DNA: TGTGCCAGCAGCCCACGGGACAGGACCGCCTACGAGCAGTACTTC.

The chain recombines TRBV19 with TRBJ2-1, with 8 bases lining up with TRBD2. V shed 9 bases and J 15 bases; nucleotides not matched to a gene: 19. Germline assignment: CDR1 LNHDA and CDR2 SQIVND (reference sequence). The CDR3 contains 14 residues. The CDR3 coding sequence is TGTGCCAGCAAACACGAGACTAGCGAACTAGTTCTGTTCTTC. Translation gives CASKHETSELVLFF.

This clonotype was observed many times. The V call is TRBV28, the J call TRBJ2-7, with TRBD1 matching over 8 bases. The CDR3 is made up of 16 amino acids. The germline CDR1 and CDR2 sequences are MDHEN and SYDVKM. After removal of 7 bases from V and 2 bases from J, the junction contained 13 bases not matched to a gene. The CDR3 DNA reads as TGTGCCAGCACCGAACGGACAGGGCTAACGACCTACGAGCAGTACTTC. Protein product: CASTERTGLTTYEQYF. Together with reference TRBV28 and TRBJ2-7, the CDR3 gives the full variable domain: DVKVTQSSRYLVKRTGEKVFLECVQDMDHENMFWYRQDPGLGLRLIYFSYDVKMKEKGDIPEGYSVSREKKERFSLILESASTNQTSMYLCASTERTGLTTYEQYFGPGTRLTVT.

This clonotype was counted at least ten times. This chain connects TRBV6-1 to TRBJ1-5, with D tentatively TRBD1 (5 bases). This CDR3 has 13 residues. Trimming took off 10 bases at V and 7 bases at J, with 17 bases between the two ends. Germline V gene data show CDR1 as MNHNS and CDR2 as SASEGT. The CDR3, as DNA: TGTGCCACAGGCCAGGGAGGAGGGCAGCCCCAGCATTTT. Protein product: CATGQGGGQPQHF.

This clonotype has at least ten counts. The DNA for the CDR3 is TGCAGCGTTCCGCTTACGGGGGACTCGGGCGAGCAGTACTTC. Its translation: CSVPLTGDSGEQYF. This chain links TRBV29-1 with TRBJ2-7; possibly TRBD2 for D (6 bases). V lost 5 bases to trimming and J lost 6 bases, with 20 bases between them. Germline lookup yields CDR1 SQVTM and CDR2 ANQGSEA. The CDR3 has 14 amino acids.

This clonotype has a count of ten or more. This rearrangement joins TRBV12-3 or TRBV12-4 to TRBJ2-2; D not certain. V lost 6 bases, J lost 1 base, and 9 bases lay in between. CDR3 length: 14 amino acids. Here the CDR3 DNA reads TGTGCCAGCAGGCCGTCGGAGAACACCGGGGAGCTGTTTTTT. Translating it yields CASRPSENTGELFF.

This clonotype was counted at least ten times. This rearrangement joins TRBV16 to TRBJ1-2; D gene uncertain. Germline loops: CDR1 KGHSY, CDR2 FQNENV. The CDR3 totals 12 residues. V was pared by 0 bases and J by 8 bases, with 7 bases between. CDR3 protein: CASSQSADGYTF. As DNA, the CDR3 is TGTGCCAGCAGCCAATCGGCGGACGGCTACACCTTC. The entire variable domain, with the rest obtained from reference TRBV16 and TRBJ1-2, is as follows: GEEVAQTPKHLVRGEGQKAKLYCAPIKGHSYVFWYQQVLKNEFKFLISFQNENVFDETGMPKERFSAKCLPNSPCSLEIQATKLEDSAVYFCASSQSADGYTFGSGTRLTVV.

This clonotype appeared many times. This chain links TRBV12-2 with TRBJ2-2. TRBV12-2 corresponds to a pseudogene. CDR3 length: 14 amino acids. In DNA, the CDR3 is TGTGCAAGTCGCTTACTCCGGAACACCGGGGAGCTGTTTTTT. Encoded protein: CASRLLRNTGELFF.

In its sample, this clonotype was seen a few times. This rearrangement joins TRBV3-1 to TRBJ2-7; D is uncertain. The CDR3 consists of 12 residues. Deletions cut 1 base from V and 3 bases from J, with 4 bases between. The germline V gene encodes CDR1 LGHDT and CDR2 YNNKEL (reference sequence). As DNA, the CDR3 is TGTGCCAGCAGCCAAGCCGACTACGAGCAGTACTTC. This codes for CASSQADYEQYF.

The sample holds many counts of this clonotype. This chain joins TRBV29-1 and TRBJ2-5; no reliable D call. Germline CDR1 reads SQVTM; CDR2 reads ANQGSEA. V lost 4 bases and J 2 bases, leaving 5 bases between the germline ends. The CDR3 totals 11 residues. The CDR3 DNA reads as TGCAGCGTTGTGGGACAAGAGACCCAGTACTTC. Protein sequence: CSVVGQETQYF.